This T cell receptor beta chain derives from a study of OX40 agonist ivuxolimab in advanced cancers. Study-level information: A partial response was reached by three patients: one with hepatocellular carcinoma and two with cutaneous melanoma.

Per the germline V gene, CDR1 is MNHEY and CDR2 is SVGAGI. The V segment lost 8 bases and the J segment 0 bases; nucleotides outside the gene matches: 5. The length of the CDR3 is 15 residues. Some clones are missing from TCRdb's copy, which holds only in-frame ones; the method was immunoSEQ multiplex PCR. The sample lists around 77,000 clones; 75% to 95% were seen once. The receptor comes from an adult with an advanced solid tumor such as melanoma, head and neck, liver or kidney cancer. The chain has TRBV6-5 and TRBJ2-5; 11 bases map to TRBD2. The sequenced sample was CD4+ or CD8+ T cells sorted from blood, obtained in a trial of the OX40 agonist ivuxolimab. In DNA, the CDR3 is TGTGCCAGCGGACTAGCGGGTACCAACCAAGAGACCCAGTACTTC. It codes for CASGLAGTNQETQYF.